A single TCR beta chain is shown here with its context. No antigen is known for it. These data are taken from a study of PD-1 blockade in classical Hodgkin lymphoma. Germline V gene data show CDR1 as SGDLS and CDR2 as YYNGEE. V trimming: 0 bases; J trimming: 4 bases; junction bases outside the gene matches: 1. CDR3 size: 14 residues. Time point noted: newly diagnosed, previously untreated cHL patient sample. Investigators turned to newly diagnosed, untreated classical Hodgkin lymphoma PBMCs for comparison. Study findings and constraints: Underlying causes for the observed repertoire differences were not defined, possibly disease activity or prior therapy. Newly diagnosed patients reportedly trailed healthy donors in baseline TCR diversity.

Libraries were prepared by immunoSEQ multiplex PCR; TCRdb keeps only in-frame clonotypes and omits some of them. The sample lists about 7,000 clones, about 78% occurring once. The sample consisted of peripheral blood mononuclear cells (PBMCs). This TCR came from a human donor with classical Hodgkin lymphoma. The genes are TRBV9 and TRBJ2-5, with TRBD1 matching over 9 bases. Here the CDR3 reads CASSVEGQGETQYF. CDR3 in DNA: TGTGCCAGCAGCGTAGAGGGACAGGGAGAGACCCAGTACTTC.